This T cell receptor beta chain originates from a study of blood T cell repertoires in COVID-19. The CDR3 covers 14 residues. Germline values: CDR1 SEHNR, CDR2 FQNEAQ (reference sequence). V lost 2 bases and J 0 bases, leaving 7 bases between the germline ends. Clones were read by immunoSEQ multiplex PCR, and TCRdb kept only the in-frame ones, dropping some. Of some 150,000 clones in the sample, roughly 80% were seen once. The source is a young woman who had been exposed to COVID-19. The sequenced sample consisted of PBMCs or T cells enriched from blood (not recorded which). This chain connects TRBV7-9 to TRBJ1-2; D might be TRBD1 (6 bases). The CDR3 DNA follows: TGTGCCAGCAGCTTACAGGGGCCTAACTATGGCTACACCTTC. It encodes CASSLQGPNYGYTF.